This T cell receptor (beta chain) was sequenced during a study of blood T cells in healthy people across ages. Germline assignment: CDR1 DFQATT and CDR2 SNEGSKA (reference sequence). This CDR3 spans 12 amino acids. V lost 5 bases, J lost 10 bases, and 15 bases lay in between. Combining a sample-barcoded 5' primer with a J-beta primer mix, a second PCR ran for about 7 to 12 cycles. A single record per CDR3 protein comes from TCRdb applying MiXCR to the 5' RACE reads. This sample yields roughly 1.5 million distinct CDR3 sequences, of which 35% to 45% are seen a single time; 4% belongs to the top ten. The V and J genes are TRBV20-1 and TRBJ2-1; no clear D gene. The sample taken for sequencing was blood. The source is a woman under 30 in good health. In DNA form, the CDR3 reads TGCAGTGCTCGTCCCCTTTTAGTCGAGCAGTTCTTC. Translation gives CSARPLLVEQFF.